The clone carrying this T cell receptor beta chain was counted many times. Its antigen is undetermined. Synthesis of TCR cDNA relied on 5'RACE template switching, which attached a universal primer site and UMIs. MiXCR was run by TCRdb on the 5' RACE reads, yielding one entry per CDR3 protein. The sample holds 250,000 or so distinct CDR3 sequences; around 3.5% are singletons and the top ten take around 20%. The germline V gene has CDR1 SGHNT and CDR2 YYREEE (reference sequence). Trimming stripped 1 base from V and 7 bases from J, with 11 bases between. The CDR3 sequence is 13 residues long. The data were taken from a study of T cells after yellow fever vaccination. Study-wide background: For low cell numbers, libraries were made with SMART-Seq v4 Ultra Low Input. Study outcomes and limitations: Weaker overall, the secondary response nonetheless peaked faster (day 5 versus 15). One caveat is that FACS-sorted repertoires could contain abundant clonotypes contaminating from the bulk population.

The source of this sequence is a man younger than 30 who received the YFV17D yellow fever vaccine. The source material was PBMCs, sampled 15 days after the yellow fever booster vaccination. V usage is TRBV5-4 and J usage is TRBJ1-2; D uncertain. As DNA, the CDR3 is TGTGCCAGCAGCTTGTGGGGAGGCGGTGGCTACACCTTC. As protein: CASSLWGGGGYTF. The whole variable domain, filled in from reference TRBV5-4 and TRBJ1-2, reads ETGVTQSPTHLIKTRGQQVTLRCSSQSGHNTVSWYQQALGQGPQFIFQYYREEENGRGNFPPRFSGLQFPNYSSELNVNALELDDSALYLCASSLWGGGGYTFGSGTRLTVV.